This T cell receptor (beta chain) emerged from a study of cytomegalovirus exposure and HLA in healthy donors (dated by TCRdb to between 2016 and 2019). About the study as a whole: The roughly 670 repertoires of the first cohort and the roughly 110 validation repertoires were produced on the same platform, according to a later analysis. The aim of the study was to test whether cataloging public T cell receptors could identify signatures of past pathogen exposure. Besides the first cohort of 666 subjects, a separate validation cohort made up of over a hundred different subjects was used. The study combined high-throughput TCR immunosequencing, statistical association of individual TCRs with disease status, and machine learning to predict cytomegalovirus infection status. Here is what the overall study found, with its caveats: In both the original and validation cohorts, the classifier was reported to diagnose cytomegalovirus status with high specificity and sensitivity. Three of the identified cytomegalovirus-associated TCR beta chains were confirmed in vitro to be specific for cytomegalovirus antigens. Subsequent analysis determined that TCRs grouped into clusters in the first cohort also showed a tendency toward co-occurrence across the 90 to 150 validation repertoires, and approximately 94% of cluster scores exceeded 0. Across donors, most TCR sequences were observed very rarely, whereas some public TCRs were present in many individuals. The study listed 150 to 200 TCR beta chains as associated with cytomegalovirus. It was suggested by the authors that the approach could potentially be generalized to other disease states and immunological phenotypes. All 120 or so repertoires were used to score co-occurrence in the validation cohort in a later analysis, because that analysis had no HLA typing for the cohort.

Details on this clone: Its antigen remains undetermined. No much larger clonotype is one base removed from it; base qualities were not supplied.

V is cut by 6 bases and J by 7 bases, and the space between the germline ends is 18 bases. The CDR3 runs 14 amino acids, cysteine and phenylalanine included. This entry keeps only the CDR3 DNA: 42 bases, framed from base 1. The germline V gene yields SGHTA for CDR1 and FQGNSA for CDR2. The method behind the library was the immunoSEQ multiplex PCR assay. The authors processed their data as follows. A statistical classification framework was built for diagnosing cytomegalovirus status from the catalog of TCR beta chain sequences. TCRdb took this table from immuneACCESS and kept in-frame rearrangements with V and J called. Such tables lack part of the clones; where checked against another copy, unresolved V genes explain under half of the gap, and the rest is unexplained. V, J and clone size are those of that table, while D and trimming were read from the DNA. For this sample the table gives a few hundred thousand clones, of which approximately 83% were detected only once. The leading ten clones occupy less than 1.2% of the sample.

Donors formed part of the validation cohort, which comprised fewer than 150 subjects and was distinct from the first cohort of under 850 subjects. The sequence joins TRBV7-2 to TRBJ1-2; TRBD1 is perhaps the D gene, given 6 matching bases. The receptor comes from a woman aged 18-30 years in good health and CMV-seronegative. Sequencing used PBMCs. The sequenced DNA: TGTGCCAGCAGGGAAAGTGGGGGCTTTCGTGGCTACACCTTC. Its protein reads: CASRESGGFRGYTF.